This record concerns one T cell receptor (beta chain) sequence. A much larger clonotype is one base distant, so this may be a read error. This sample is drawn from a study of CD8+CD57+ T cells in acquired aplastic anemia. TCR beta VDJ and CDR3 were profiled, and genomic DNA was the template. Each CDR3 protein is one row after TCRdb ran MiXCR on the reads. The table records hundreds of thousands of distinct CDR3 sequences, about a third of them present only once. The CDR3 is 12 amino acids. Germline V gene sequence: CDR1 LNHDA, CDR2 SQIVND (reference sequence). Previously, flow cytometry had revealed CD8+CD57+ cell expansion in the patients chosen for sequencing.

The sequenced material came from sorted CD4+, CD8+, or CD8+CD57+ T cells (not recorded which) from PBMCs. The chain couples TRBV19 to TRBJ2-2, with TRBD1 as a possible D gene (6 bases). This TCR derives from a human donor with aplastic anemia. Here the CDR3 DNA reads TGTGCCGGTAGCACAGGGACCGGGGAGCTGTTTTTT. The encoded protein is CAGSTGTGELFF.